This T cell receptor (beta chain) was observed in a study of radiotherapy plus CTLA-4 blockade in lung cancer. Repertoires were generated with immunoSEQ multiplex PCR, while TCRdb's copy carries only in-frame clones and drops some. Of under 65,000 clones listed, around 75% were seen once; the top ten hold 6.5% to 10%. V was clipped by 2 bases and J by 0 bases, with 5 bases between them. The V gene's germline CDR1 is SGHTA and CDR2 FQGNSA. The CDR3 loop spans 15 amino acids. Here the sequenced sample was peripheral blood, taken from a patient treated with radiotherapy plus ipilimumab. This clonotype was obtained from a human donor with non-small cell lung cancer who had a complete response to radiotherapy plus ipilimumab. The rearrangement joins TRBV7-2 to TRBJ2-6; D ambiguous. The CDR3 here is CASSLSSSGANVLTF. CDR3 in DNA: TGTGCCAGCAGCTTAAGTAGCTCTGGGGCCAACGTCCTGACTTTC.